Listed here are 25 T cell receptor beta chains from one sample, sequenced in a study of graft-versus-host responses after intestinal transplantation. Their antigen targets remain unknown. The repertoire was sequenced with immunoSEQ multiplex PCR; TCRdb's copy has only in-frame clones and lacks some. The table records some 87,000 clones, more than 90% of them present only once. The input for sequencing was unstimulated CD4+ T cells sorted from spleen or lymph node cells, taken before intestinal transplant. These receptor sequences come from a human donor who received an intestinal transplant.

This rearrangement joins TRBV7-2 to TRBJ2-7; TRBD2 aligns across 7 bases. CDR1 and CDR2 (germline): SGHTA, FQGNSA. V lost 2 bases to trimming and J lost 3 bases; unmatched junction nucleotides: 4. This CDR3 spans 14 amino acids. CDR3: CASSLMGGVYEQYF. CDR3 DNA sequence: TGTGCCAGCAGCTTAATGGGGGGGGTCTACGAGCAGTACTTC.

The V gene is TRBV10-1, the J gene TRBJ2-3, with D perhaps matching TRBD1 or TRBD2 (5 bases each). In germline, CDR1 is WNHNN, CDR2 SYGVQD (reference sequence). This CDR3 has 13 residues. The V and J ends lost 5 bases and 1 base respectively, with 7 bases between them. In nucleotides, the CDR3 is TGCGCCAGCAGTAGGGACCGCACAGATACGCAGTATTTT. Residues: CASSRDRTDTQYF.

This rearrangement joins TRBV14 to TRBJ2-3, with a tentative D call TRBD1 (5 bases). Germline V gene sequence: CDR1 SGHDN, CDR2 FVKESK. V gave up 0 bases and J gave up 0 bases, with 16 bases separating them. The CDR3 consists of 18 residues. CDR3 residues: CASSQDLPGLFSTDTQYF. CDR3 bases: TGTGCCAGCAGCCAAGATCTTCCAGGGCTTTTTAGCACAGATACGCAGTATTTT.

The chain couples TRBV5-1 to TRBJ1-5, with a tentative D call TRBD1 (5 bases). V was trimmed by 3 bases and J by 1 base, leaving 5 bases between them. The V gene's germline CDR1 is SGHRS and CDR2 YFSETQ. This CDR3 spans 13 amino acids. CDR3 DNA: TGCGCCAGCAGCTGGGACAGCAATCAGCCCCAGCATTTT. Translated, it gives CASSWDSNQPQHF.

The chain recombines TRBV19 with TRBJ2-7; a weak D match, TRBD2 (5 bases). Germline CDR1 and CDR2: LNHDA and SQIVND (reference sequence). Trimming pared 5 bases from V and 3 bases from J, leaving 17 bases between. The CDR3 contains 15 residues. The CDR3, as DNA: TGTGCCAGTAGTGCAGCGGCTGCATGGGGCTACGAGCAGTACTTC. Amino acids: CASSAAAAWGYEQYF.

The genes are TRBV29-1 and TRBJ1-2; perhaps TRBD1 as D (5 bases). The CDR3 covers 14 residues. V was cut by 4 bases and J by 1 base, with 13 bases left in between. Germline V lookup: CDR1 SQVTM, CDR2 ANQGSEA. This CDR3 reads CSVVMGQNNYGYTF. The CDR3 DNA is TGCAGCGTTGTGATGGGGCAAAATAACTATGGCTACACCTTC.

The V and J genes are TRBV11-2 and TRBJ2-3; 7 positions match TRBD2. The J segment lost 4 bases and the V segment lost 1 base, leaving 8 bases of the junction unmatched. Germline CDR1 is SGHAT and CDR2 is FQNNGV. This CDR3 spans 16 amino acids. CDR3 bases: TGTGCCAGCAGCTTAGGCCTAGCGGCTCCCTCAGATACGCAGTATTTT. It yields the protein CASSLGLAAPSDTQYF.

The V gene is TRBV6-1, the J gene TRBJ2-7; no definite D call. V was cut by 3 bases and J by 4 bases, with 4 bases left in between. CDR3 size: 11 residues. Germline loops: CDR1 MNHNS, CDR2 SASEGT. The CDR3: CASSDYYEQYF. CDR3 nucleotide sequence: TGTGCCAGCAGTGACTATTACGAGCAGTACTTC.

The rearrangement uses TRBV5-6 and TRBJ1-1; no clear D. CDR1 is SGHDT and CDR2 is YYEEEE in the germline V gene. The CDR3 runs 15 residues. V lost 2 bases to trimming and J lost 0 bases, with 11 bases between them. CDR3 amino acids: CASSLTWTVNTEAFF. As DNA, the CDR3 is TGTGCCAGCAGCTTAACTTGGACCGTGAACACTGAAGCTTTCTTT.

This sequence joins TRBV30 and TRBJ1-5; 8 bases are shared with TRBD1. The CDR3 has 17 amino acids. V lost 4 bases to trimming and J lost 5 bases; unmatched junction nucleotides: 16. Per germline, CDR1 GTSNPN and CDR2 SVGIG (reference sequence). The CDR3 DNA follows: TGTGCCTGGACCACCTCCGGAGGGCAGGGGGCTTATCAGCCCCAGCATTTT. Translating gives CAWTTSGGQGAYQPQHF.

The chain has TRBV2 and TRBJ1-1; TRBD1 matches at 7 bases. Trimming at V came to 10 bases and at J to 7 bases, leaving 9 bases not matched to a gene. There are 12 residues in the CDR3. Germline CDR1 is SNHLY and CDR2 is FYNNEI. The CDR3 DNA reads TGTGCCACGTCGGGACAGTACCGTGAAGCTTTCTTT. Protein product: CATSGQYREAFF.

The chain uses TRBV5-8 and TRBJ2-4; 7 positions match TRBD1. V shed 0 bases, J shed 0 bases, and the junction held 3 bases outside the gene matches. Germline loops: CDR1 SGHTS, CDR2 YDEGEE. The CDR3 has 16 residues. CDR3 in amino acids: CASSLAAGGAKNIQYF. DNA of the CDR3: TGTGCCAGCAGCTTGGCGGCAGGGGGAGCCAAAAACATTCAGTACTTC.

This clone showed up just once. The CDR3 DNA is TGTGCCAGCAGTCTGACAGGGTGGGAGCCCCAGCATTTT. Its protein product is CASSLTGWEPQHF. The gene calls are TRBV27 and TRBJ1-5; 7 bases fit TRBD1. Germline V gives CDR1 MNHEY, CDR2 SMNVEV (reference sequence). The V gene end was trimmed by 5 bases and the J gene end by 8 bases; junction bases not matched to a gene: 6. The CDR3 has 13 residues.

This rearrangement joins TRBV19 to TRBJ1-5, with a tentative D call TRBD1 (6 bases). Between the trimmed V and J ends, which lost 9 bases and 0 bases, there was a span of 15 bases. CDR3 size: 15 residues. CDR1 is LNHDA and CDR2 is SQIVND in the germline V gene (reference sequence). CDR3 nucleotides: TGTGCCAGAATAGAGGGGGGTTATAGCAATCAGCCCCAGCATTTT. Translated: CARIEGGYSNQPQHF. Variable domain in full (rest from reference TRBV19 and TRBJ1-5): DGGITQSPKYLFRKEGQNVTLSCEQNLNHDAMYWYRQDPGQGLRLIYYSQIVNDFQKGDIAEGYSVSREKKESFPLTVTSAQKNPTAFYLCARIEGGYSNQPQHFGDGTRLSIL.

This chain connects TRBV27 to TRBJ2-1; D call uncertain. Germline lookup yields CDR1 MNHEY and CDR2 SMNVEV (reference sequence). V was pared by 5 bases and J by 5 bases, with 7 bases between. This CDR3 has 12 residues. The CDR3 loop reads CASSPVHNEQFF. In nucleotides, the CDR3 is TGTGCCAGCAGTCCTGTCCACAATGAGCAGTTCTTC.

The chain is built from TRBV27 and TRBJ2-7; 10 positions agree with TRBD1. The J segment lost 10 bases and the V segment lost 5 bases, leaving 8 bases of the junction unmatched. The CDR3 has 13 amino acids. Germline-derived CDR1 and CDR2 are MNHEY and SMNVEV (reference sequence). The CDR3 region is CASSKDRGTNQYF. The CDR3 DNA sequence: TGTGCCAGCAGTAAGGACAGGGGGACGAACCAGTACTTC.

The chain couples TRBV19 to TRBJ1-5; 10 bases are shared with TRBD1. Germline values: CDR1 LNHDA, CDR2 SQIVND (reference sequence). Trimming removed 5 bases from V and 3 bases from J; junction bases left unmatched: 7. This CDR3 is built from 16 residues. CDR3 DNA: TGTGCCAGTAGTTTGGGACAGGGGAACGCCAATCAGCCCCAGCATTTT. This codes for CASSLGQGNANQPQHF.

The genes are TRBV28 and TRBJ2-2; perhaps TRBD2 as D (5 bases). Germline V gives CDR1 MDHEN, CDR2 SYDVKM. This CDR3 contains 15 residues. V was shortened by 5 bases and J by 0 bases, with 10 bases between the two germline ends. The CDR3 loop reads CASSEAGSNTGELFF. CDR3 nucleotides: TGTGCCAGCAGTGAGGCGGGCTCGAACACCGGGGAGCTGTTTTTT.

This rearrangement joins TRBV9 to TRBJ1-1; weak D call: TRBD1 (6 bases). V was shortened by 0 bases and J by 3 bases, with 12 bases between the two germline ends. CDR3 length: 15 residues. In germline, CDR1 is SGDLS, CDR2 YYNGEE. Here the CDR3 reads CASSVVRAGDTEAFF. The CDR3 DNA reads TGTGCCAGCAGCGTAGTTAGGGCAGGGGACACTGAAGCTTTCTTT.

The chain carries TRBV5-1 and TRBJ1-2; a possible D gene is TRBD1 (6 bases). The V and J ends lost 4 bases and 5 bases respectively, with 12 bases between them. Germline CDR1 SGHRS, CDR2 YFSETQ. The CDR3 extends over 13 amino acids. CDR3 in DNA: TGCGCCAGCAGCCTAAGGACAGAATATGGCTACACCTTC. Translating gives CASSLRTEYGYTF.

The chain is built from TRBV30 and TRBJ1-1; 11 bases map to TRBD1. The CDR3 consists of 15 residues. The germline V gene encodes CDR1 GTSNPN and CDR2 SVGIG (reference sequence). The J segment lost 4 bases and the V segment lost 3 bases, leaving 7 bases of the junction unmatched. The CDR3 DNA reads TGTGCCTGGAGGGTACCGGGACAGGGGGGCACTGAAGCTTTCTTT. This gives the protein CAWRVPGQGGTEAFF. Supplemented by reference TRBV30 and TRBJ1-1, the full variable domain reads SQTIHQWPATLVQPVGSPLSLECTVEGTSNPNLYWYRQAAGRGLQLLFYSVGIGQISSEVPQNLSASRPQDRQFILSSKKLLLSDSGFYLCAWRVPGQGGTEAFFGQGTRLTVV.

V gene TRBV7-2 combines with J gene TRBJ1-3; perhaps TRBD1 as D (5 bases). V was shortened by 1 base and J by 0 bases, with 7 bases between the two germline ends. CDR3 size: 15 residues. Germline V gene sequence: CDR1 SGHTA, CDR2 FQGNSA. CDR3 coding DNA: TGTGCCAGCAGCTTAGGGGGGATCTCTGGAAACACCATATATTTT. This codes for CASSLGGISGNTIYF.

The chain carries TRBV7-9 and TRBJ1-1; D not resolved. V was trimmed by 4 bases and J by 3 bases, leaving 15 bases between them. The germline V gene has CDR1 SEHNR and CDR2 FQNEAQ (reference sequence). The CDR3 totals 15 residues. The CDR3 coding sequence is TGTGCCAGCAGCTCCCCCCGCTTAATGGACACTGAAGCTTTCTTT. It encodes CASSSPRLMDTEAFF.

The CDR3 is CASSPPLPSVSNTIYF. In DNA form, the CDR3 reads TGTGCCAGCTCACCACCGCTTCCTTCAGTTTCCAACACCATATATTTT. The chain employs TRBV18 and TRBJ1-3; no firm D call. CDR1 is KGHSH, CDR2 LQKENI, per germline. V gave up 0 bases and J gave up 7 bases, with 16 bases separating them. The length of the CDR3 is 16 residues.

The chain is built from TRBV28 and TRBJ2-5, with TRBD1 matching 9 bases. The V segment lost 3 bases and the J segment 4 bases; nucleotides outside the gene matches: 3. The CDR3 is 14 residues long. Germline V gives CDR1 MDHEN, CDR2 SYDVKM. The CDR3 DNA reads TGTGCCAGCAGTTTTCCGACAGGGGGAGAGACCCAGTACTTC. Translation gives CASSFPTGGETQYF.